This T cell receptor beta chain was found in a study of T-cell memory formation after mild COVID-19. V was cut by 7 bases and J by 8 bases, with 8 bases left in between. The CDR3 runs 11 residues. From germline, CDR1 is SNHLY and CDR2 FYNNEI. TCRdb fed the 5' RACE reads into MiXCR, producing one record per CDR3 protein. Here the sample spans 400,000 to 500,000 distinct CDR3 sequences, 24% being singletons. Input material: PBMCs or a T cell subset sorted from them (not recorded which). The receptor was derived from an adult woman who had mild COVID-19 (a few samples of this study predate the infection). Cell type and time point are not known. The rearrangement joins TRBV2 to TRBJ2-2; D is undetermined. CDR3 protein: CASTDPGELFF. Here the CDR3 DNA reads TGTGCCAGCACCGACCCAGGGGAGCTGTTTTTT.